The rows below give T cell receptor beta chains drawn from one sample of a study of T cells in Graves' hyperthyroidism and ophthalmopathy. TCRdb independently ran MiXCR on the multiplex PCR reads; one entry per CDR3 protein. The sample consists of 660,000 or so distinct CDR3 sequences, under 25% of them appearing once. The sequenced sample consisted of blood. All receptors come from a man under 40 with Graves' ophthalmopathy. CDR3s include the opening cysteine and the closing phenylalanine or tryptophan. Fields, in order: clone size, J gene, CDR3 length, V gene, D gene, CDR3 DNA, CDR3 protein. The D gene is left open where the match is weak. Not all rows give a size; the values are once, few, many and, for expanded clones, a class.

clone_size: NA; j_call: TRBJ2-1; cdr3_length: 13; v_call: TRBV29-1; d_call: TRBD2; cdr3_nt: TGCAGCCTTTCCCTGAGCGGGAGTGATGAGCAGTTCTTC; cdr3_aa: CSLSLSGSDEQFF
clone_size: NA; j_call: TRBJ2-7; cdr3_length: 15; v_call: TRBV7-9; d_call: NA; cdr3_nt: TGTGCCAGCAGCCCTAGGGGGGAGGTCCAATACGAGCAGTACTTC; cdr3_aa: CASSPRGEVQYEQYF
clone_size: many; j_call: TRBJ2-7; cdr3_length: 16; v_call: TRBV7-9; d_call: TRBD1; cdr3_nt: TGTGCCAGCAGCTTCGACACAGGGGGCGCGTCCTACGAGCAGTACTTC; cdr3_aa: CASSFDTGGASYEQYF
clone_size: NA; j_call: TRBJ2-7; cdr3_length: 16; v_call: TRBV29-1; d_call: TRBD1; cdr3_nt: TGCAGCGTTGATAAATCGGGGACAGAAAACCAAGACGAGCAGTACTTC; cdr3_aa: CSVDKSGTENQDEQYF
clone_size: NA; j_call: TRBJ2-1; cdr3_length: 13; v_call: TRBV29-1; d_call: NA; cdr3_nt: TGCAGCGGGGTGTCTGTTGATTTCAATGAGCAGTTCTTC; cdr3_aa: CSGVSVDFNEQFF
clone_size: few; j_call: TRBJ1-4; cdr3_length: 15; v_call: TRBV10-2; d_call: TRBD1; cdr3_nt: TGCGCCAGCAGTGGGTCCGGGACAGGTGGTGAAAAACTGTTTTTT; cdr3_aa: CASSGSGTGGEKLFF
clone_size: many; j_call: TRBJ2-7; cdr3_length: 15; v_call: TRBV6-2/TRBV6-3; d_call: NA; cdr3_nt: TGTGCCAGCAGAACGCCACCGGGTCCGCCGCGCGAGCAGTACTTC; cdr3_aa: CASRTPPGPPREQYF
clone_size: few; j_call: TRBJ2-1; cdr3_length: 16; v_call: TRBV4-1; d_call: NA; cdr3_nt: TGCGCCAGCAGCCAAGACGGCCTGAATGGCTACAATGAGCAGTTCTTC; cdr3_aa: CASSQDGLNGYNEQFF
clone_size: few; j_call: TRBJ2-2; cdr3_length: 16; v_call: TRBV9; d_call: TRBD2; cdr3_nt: TGTGCCAGCAGCCCTAAAACCAGCGGGACCACCGGGGAGCTGTTTTTT; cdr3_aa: CASSPKTSGTTGELFF
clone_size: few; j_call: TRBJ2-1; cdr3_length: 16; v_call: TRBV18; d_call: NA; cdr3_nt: TGTGCCAGCTCACCAGGGGGCGGGGACTCCTACAATGAGCAGTTCTTC; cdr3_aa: CASSPGGGDSYNEQFF
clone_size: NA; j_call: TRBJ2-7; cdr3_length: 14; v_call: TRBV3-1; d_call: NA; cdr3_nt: TGTGCCAGCAGCCAGTACTCACTAGTCAGCGAGCAGTACTTC; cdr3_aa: CASSQYSLVSEQYF
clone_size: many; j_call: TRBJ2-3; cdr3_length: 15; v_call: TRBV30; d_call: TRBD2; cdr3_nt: TGTGCCTGCACCGGAAGCGGGAGGAACACAGATACGCAGTATTTT; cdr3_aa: CACTGSGRNTDTQYF
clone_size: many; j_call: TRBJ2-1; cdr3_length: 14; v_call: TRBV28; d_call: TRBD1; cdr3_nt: TGTGCCAGCAGACCGGGACAGGGTAGGAATGAGCAGTTCTTC; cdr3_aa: CASRPGQGRNEQFF
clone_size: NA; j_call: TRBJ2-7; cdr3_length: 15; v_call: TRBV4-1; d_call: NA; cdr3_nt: TGCGCCAGCAGCCAAGATCAACTGAGCTCCTACGAGCAGTACTTC; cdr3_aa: CASSQDQLSSYEQYF
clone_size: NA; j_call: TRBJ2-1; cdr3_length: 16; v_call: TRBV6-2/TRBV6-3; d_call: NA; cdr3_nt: TGTGCCAGCAGTTACTCCCGATCCCTCTCCTACAATGAGCAGTTCTTC; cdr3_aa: CASSYSRSLSYNEQFF
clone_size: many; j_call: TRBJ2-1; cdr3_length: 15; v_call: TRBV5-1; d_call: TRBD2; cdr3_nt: TGCGCCAGCAGCTTGGTTAGCGGGGGGCTCGATGAGCAGTTCTTC; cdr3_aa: CASSLVSGGLDEQFF
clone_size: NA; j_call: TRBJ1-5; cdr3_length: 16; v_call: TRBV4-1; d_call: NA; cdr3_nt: TGCGCCAGCAGCCAGGGAGGGACACATAGCAATCAGCCCCAGCATTTT; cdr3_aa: CASSQGGTHSNQPQHF
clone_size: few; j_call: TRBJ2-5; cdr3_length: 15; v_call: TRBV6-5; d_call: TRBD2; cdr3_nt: TGTGCCAGCAGTGCGACTAGCGGAGGGGGGGAGACCCAGTACTTC; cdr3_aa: CASSATSGGGETQYF
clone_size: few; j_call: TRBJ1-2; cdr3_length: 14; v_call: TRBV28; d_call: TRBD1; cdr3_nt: TGTGCCAGCAGTCAGGGGGGGACCGCATATGGCTACACCTTC; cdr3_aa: CASSQGGTAYGYTF
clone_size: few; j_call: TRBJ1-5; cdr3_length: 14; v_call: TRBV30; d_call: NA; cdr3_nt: TGTGCCTGGAGTGGGGCATATAGCAATCAGCCCCAGCATTTT; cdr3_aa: CAWSGAYSNQPQHF
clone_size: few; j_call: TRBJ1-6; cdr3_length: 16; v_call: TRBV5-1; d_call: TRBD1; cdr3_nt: TGCGCCAGCAAGGTCGGGACAGCAAGTAATAATTCACCCCTCCACTTT; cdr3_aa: CASKVGTASNNSPLHF
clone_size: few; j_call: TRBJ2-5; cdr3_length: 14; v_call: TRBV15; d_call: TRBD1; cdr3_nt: TGTGCCACCAGCGTCGGGACAGCTCAAGAGACCCAGTACTTC; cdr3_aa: CATSVGTAQETQYF
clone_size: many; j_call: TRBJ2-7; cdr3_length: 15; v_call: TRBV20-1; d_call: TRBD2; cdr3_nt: TGCAGTGCCACCGGGACTAGCGGGAGAGGTTACGAGCAGTACTTC; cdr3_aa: CSATGTSGRGYEQYF
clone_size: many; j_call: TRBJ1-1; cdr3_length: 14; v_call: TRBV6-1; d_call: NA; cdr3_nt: TGTGCCAGCAGTGTCCGGGCCTTGAACACTGAAGCTTTCTTT; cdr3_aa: CASSVRALNTEAFF
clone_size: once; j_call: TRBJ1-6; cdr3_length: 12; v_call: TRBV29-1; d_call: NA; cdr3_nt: TGCAGTGCTAGTGGGGGGAGCTCACCCCTCCACTTT; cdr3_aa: CSASGGSSPLHF
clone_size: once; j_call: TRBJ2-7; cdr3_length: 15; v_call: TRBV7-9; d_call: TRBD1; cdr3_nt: TGTGCCAGCACCCTGGGGTGGCAGGGGGTCGACGAGCAGTACTTC; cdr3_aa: CASTLGWQGVDEQYF
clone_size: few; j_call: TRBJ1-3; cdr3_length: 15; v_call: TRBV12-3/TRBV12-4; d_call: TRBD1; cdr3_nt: TGTGCCAGCAGGACAGGGGTGATCGTGGGAAACACCATATATTTT; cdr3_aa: CASRTGVIVGNTIYF
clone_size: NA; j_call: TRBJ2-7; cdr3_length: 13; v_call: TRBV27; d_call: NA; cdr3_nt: TGTGCCATTGGCGGACGGGTAAACTACGAGCAGTACTTC; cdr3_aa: CAIGGRVNYEQYF
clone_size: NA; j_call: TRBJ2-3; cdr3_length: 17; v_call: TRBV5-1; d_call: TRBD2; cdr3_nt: TGCGCCAGCAGCTTGGGGCTAGCGGGAGCAAGCACAGATACGCAGTATTTT; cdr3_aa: CASSLGLAGASTDTQYF
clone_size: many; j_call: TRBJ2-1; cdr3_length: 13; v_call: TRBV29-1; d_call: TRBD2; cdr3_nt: TGCAGCGTTGATTTCCCTAGCGGGAGATATCGGTTCTTC; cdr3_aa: CSVDFPSGRYRFF